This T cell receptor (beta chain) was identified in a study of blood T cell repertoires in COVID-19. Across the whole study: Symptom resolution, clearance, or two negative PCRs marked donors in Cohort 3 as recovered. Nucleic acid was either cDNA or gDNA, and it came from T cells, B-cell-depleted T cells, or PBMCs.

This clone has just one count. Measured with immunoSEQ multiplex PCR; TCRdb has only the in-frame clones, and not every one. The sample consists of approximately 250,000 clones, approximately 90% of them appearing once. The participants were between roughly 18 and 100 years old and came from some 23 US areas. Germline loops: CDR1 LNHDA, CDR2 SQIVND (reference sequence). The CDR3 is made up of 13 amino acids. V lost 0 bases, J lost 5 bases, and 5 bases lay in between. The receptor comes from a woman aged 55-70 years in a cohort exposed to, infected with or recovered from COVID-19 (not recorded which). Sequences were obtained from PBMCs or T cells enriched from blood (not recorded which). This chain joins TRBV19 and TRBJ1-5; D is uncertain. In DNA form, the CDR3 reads TGTGCCAGTAGTATAGACCGCGATCAGCCCCAGCATTTT. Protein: CASSIDRDQPQHF.